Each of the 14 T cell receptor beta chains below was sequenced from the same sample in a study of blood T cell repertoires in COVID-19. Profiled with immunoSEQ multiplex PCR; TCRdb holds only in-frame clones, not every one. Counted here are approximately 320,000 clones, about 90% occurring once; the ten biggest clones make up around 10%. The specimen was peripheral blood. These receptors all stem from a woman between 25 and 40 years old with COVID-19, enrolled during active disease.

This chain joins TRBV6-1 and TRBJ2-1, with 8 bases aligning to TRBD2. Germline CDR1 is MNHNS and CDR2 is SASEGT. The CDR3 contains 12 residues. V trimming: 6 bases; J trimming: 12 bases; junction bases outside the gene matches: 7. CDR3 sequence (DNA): TGTGCCAGCAGCAACGGGGGGGCAGGGCAGTTCTTC. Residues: CASSNGGAGQFF.

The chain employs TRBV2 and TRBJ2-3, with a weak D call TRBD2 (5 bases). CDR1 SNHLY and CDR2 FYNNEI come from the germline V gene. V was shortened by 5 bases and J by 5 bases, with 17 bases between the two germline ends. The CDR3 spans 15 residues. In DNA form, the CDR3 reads TGTGCCAGCAGTCCCCCGGGATCCGAGGGAGATACGCAGTATTTT. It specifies CASSPPGSEGDTQYF. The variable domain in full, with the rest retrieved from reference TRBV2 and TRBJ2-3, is EPEVTQTPSHQVTQMGQEVILRCVPISNHLYFYWYRQILGQKVEFLVSFYNNEISEKSEIFDDQFSVERPDGSNFTLKIRSTKLEDSAMYFCASSPPGSEGDTQYFGPGTRLTVL.

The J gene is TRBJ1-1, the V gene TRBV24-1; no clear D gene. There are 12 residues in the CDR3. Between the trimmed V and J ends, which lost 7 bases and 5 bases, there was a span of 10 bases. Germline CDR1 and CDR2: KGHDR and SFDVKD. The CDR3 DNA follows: TGTGCCACCAGGGGCGAGGGTACTGAAGCTTTCTTT. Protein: CATRGEGTEAFF.

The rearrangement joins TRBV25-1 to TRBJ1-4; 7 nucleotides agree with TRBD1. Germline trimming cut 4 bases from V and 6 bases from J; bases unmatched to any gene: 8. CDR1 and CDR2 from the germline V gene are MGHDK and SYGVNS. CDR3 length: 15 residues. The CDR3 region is CASSGYRGVDEKLFF. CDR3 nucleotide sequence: TGTGCCAGCAGTGGGTACAGGGGAGTTGATGAAAAACTGTTTTTT. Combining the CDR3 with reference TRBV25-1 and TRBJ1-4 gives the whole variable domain EADIYQTPRYLVIGTGKKITLECSQTMGHDKMYWYQQDPGMELHLIHYSYGVNSTEKGDLSSESTVSRIRTEHFPLTLESARPSHTSQYLCASSGYRGVDEKLFFGSGTQLSVL.

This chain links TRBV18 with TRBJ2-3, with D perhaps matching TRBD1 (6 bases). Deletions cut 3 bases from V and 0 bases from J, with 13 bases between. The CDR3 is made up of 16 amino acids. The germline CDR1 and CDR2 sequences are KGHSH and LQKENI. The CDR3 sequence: CASSPITGISTDTQYF. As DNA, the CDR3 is TGTGCCAGCTCACCCATAACAGGGATTAGCACAGATACGCAGTATTTT. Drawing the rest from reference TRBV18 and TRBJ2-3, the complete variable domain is NAGVMQNPRHLVRRRGQEARLRCSPMKGHSHVYWYRQLPEEGLKFMVYLQKENIIDESGMPKERFSAEFPKEGPSILRIQQVVRGDSAAYFCASSPITGISTDTQYFGPGTRLTVL.

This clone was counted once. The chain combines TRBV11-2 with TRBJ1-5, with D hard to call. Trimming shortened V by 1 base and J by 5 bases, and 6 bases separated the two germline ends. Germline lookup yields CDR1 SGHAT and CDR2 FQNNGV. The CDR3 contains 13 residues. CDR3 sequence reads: CASSLGGHQPQHF. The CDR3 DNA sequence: TGTGCCAGCAGCTTAGGTGGGCATCAGCCCCAGCATTTT.

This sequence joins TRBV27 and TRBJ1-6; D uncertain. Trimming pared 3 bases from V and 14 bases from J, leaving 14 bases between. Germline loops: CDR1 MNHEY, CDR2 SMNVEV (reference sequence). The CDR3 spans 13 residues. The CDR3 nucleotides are TGTGCCAGCAGTTTGGGCGGGCCAGGAGCCCTCCACTTT. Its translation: CASSLGGPGALHF.

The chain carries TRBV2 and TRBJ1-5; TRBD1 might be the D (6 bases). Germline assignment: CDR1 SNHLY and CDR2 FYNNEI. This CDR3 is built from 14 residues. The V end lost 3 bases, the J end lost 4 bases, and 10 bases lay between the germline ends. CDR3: CASSDRGFNQPQHF. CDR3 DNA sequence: TGTGCCAGCAGTGACAGGGGCTTTAATCAGCCCCAGCATTTT. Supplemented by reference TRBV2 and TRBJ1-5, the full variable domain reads EPEVTQTPSHQVTQMGQEVILRCVPISNHLYFYWYRQILGQKVEFLVSFYNNEISEKSEIFDDQFSVERPDGSNFTLKIRSTKLEDSAMYFCASSDRGFNQPQHFGDGTRLSIL.

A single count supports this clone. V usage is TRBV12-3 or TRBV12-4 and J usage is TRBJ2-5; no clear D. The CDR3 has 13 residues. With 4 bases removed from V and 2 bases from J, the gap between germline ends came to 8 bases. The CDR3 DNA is TGTGCCAGCAGTTCCCCGTTACAAGAGACCCAGTACTTC. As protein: CASSSPLQETQYF.

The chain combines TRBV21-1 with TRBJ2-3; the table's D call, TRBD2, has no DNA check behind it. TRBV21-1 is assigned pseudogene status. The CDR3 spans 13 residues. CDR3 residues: CASSKALTDTQYF. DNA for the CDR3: TGTGCCAGCAGCAAAGCCTTGACTGATACGCAGTATTTT.

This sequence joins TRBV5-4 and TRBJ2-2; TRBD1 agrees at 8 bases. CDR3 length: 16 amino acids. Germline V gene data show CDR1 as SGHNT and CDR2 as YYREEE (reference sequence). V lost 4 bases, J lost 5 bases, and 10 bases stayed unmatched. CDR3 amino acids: CASSTGQGGRTGELFF. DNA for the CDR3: TGTGCCAGCAGCACCGGACAGGGTGGCCGGACCGGGGAGCTGTTTTTT.

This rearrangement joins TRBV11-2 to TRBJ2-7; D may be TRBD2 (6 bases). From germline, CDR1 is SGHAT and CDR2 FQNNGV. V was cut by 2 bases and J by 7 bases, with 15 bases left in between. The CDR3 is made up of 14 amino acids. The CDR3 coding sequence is TGTGCCAGCAGCTTATCCGGCGGGGTGGGGGAGCAGTACTTC. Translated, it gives CASSLSGGVGEQYF.

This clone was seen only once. CDR3 sequence (DNA): TGTGCCAGCTCACCCGGGAACTCCTACGAGCAGTACTTC. Its translation is CASSPGNSYEQYF. The chain uses TRBV18 and TRBJ2-7; weak D call: TRBD2 (5 bases). V was clipped by 3 bases and J by 0 bases, with 6 bases between them. Germline-derived CDR1 and CDR2 are KGHSH and LQKENI. The CDR3 runs to 13 residues. The variable domain in full, completed from reference TRBV18 and TRBJ2-7, reads NAGVMQNPRHLVRRRGQEARLRCSPMKGHSHVYWYRQLPEEGLKFMVYLQKENIIDESGMPKERFSAEFPKEGPSILRIQQVVRGDSAAYFCASSPGNSYEQYFGPGTRLTVT.

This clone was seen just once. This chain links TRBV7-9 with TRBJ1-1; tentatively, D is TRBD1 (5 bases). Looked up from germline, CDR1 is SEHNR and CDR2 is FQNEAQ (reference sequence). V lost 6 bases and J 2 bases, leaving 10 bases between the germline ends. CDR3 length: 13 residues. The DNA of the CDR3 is TGTGCCAGCAGACCCGACAGAAACACTGAAGCTTTCTTT. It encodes CASRPDRNTEAFF. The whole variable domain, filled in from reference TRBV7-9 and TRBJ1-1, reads DTGVSQNPRHKITKRGQNVTFRCDPISEHNRLYWYRQTLGQGPEFLTYFQNEAQLEKSRLLSDRFSAERPKGSFSTLEIQRTEQGDSAMYLCASRPDRNTEAFFGQGTRLTVV.